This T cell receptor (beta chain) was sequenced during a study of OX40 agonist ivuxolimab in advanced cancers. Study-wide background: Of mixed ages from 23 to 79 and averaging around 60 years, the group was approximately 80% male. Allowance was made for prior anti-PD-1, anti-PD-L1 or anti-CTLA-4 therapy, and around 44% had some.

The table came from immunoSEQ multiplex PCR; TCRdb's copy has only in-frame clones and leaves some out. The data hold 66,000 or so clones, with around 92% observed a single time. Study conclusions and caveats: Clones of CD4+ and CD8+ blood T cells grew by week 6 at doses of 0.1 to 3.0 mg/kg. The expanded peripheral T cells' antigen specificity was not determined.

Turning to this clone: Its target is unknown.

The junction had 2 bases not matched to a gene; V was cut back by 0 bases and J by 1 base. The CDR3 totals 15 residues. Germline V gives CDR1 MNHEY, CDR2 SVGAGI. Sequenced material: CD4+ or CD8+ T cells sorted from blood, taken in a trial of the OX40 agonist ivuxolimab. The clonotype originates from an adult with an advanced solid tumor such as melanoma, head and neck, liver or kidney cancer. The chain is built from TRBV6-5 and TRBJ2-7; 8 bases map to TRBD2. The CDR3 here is CASSYSRGGSYEQYF. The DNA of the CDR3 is TGTGCCAGCAGTTACTCTCGCGGGGGGTCCTACGAGCAGTACTTC.